The 23 T cell receptor beta chains presented below share a single source sample, sequenced in a study of blood T cell repertoires in COVID-19. Only in-frame clones appear in the TCRdb table, and some are missing; sequencing was by immunoSEQ multiplex PCR. The profile shows around 32,000 clones, roughly 85% of them singletons. Specimen: peripheral blood. The source of these receptors is a woman older than 75 with active or convalescent COVID-19.

This clone was counted a few times. The chain carries TRBV10-2 and TRBJ2-7; a possible D gene is TRBD1 (6 bases). Germline loops: CDR1 WSHSY, CDR2 SAAADI. V lost 5 bases and J 4 bases, leaving 15 bases between the germline ends. This CDR3 contains 14 residues. The CDR3: CASSPGQKIYEQYF. The DNA for the CDR3 is TGCGCCAGCAGTCCCGGACAGAAGATTTACGAGCAGTACTTC.

The chain uses TRBV4-1 and TRBJ1-6, with D uncertain. The CDR3 loop spans 18 amino acids. Looked up from germline, CDR1 is MGHRA and CDR2 is YSYEKL. V lost 0 bases to trimming and J lost 9 bases, with 21 bases between them. CDR3 protein: CASSQEAGSRGLGSPLHF. The CDR3 DNA reads as TGCGCCAGCAGCCAAGAGGCGGGCAGCCGGGGTTTAGGTTCACCCCTCCACTTT.

This clone was recorded a few times. The chain combines TRBV7-6 with TRBJ1-5; TRBD1 is a possible D gene (5 bases). V lost 3 bases and J lost 4, with 13 bases in between. Germline V gene sequence: CDR1 SGHVS, CDR2 FNYEAQ. The CDR3 runs 15 residues. CDR3 region: CASSFRAGRNQPQHF. The CDR3 coding sequence is TGTGCCAGCAGCTTTCGGGCAGGGAGGAATCAGCCCCAGCATTTT.

The chain joins TRBV5-1 to TRBJ1-1; TRBD1 might be the D (5 bases). Germline V gene lookup returns CDR1 SGHRS and CDR2 YFSETQ. The length of the CDR3 is 14 residues. Between the trimmed V and J ends, which lost 0 bases and 3 bases, there was a span of 9 bases. Here the CDR3 reads CASSLDGGYTEAFF. The CDR3 nucleotides are TGCGCCAGCAGCTTGGATGGGGGGTACACTGAAGCTTTCTTT. Together with reference TRBV5-1 and TRBJ1-1, the CDR3 gives the full variable domain: KAGVTQTPRYLIKTRGQQVTLSCSPISGHRSVSWYQQTPGQGLQFLFEYFSETQRNKGNFPGRFSGRQFSNSRSEMNVSTLELGDSALYLCASSLDGGYTEAFFGQGTRLTVV.

V and J are TRBV9 and TRBJ2-3; D gene unclear. This CDR3 has 14 amino acids. Germline CDR1 and CDR2: SGDLS and YYNGEE. V was trimmed by 3 bases and J by 1 base, leaving 9 bases between them. The CDR3 spells CASSARTGTDTQYF. DNA of the CDR3: TGTGCCAGCAGCGCCCGAACGGGCACAGATACGCAGTATTTT.

V and J are TRBV7-2 and TRBJ1-4; 10 bases line up with TRBD1. Per germline, CDR1 SGHTA and CDR2 FQGNSA. V lost 2 bases, J lost 7 bases, and 7 bases stayed unmatched. The CDR3 loop spans 16 amino acids. The CDR3 protein is CASSLSWDRGSEKLFF. The CDR3 coding sequence is TGTGCCAGCAGCTTAAGCTGGGACAGGGGAAGTGAAAAACTGTTTTTT.

The CDR3 here is CASSSPGGGEKLFF. The CDR3 region has the DNA TGTGCCAGCAGCTCCCCAGGGGGTGGGGAAAAACTGTTTTTT. This sequence joins TRBV5-4 and TRBJ1-4; 7 nucleotides align to TRBD1. Germline CDR1 reads SGHNT; CDR2 reads YYREEE (reference sequence). The CDR3 spans 14 residues. With V trimmed by 3 bases and J by 8 bases, 7 bases remained unmatched. The full variable domain, with the rest looked up from reference TRBV5-4 and TRBJ1-4, is ETGVTQSPTHLIKTRGQQVTLRCSSQSGHNTVSWYQQALGQGPQFIFQYYREEENGRGNFPPRFSGLQFPNYSSELNVNALELDDSALYLCASSSPGGGEKLFFGSGTQLSVL.

The chain employs TRBV15 and TRBJ2-3; weak D call: TRBD2 (5 bases). The CDR3 sequence is 15 residues long. Trimming shortened V by 2 bases and J by 0 bases, and 9 bases separated the two germline ends. Germline assignment: CDR1 LNHNV and CDR2 YYDKDF (reference sequence). Written as DNA, the CDR3 is TGTGCCACCAGCAGATCGGGGAGAAGCACAGATACGCAGTATTTT. As protein: CATSRSGRSTDTQYF.

This sequence joins TRBV3-1 (or the pseudogene TRBV3-2) and TRBJ2-7; maybe TRBD1 (6 bases). V lost 1 base to trimming and J lost 5 bases, with 12 bases between them. This CDR3 spans 14 amino acids. CDR1 LGHDT and CDR2 YNNKEL come from the germline V gene (reference sequence). CDR3 sequence (DNA): TGTGCCAGCAGCCAAGGCGGCAGGGGACACGAGCAGTACTTC. This translates into CASSQGGRGHEQYF.

The genes are TRBV6-1 and TRBJ2-3, with TRBD2 identical over 9 bases. This CDR3 spans 13 amino acids. The germline V gene has CDR1 MNHNS and CDR2 SASEGT. The V gene end was trimmed by 2 bases and the J gene end by 15 bases; junction bases not matched to a gene: 9. In DNA, the CDR3 is TGTGCCAGCAGTGAAAAAACGCCGGGACTAGCATATTTT. It yields the protein CASSEKTPGLAYF.

The genes are TRBV2 and TRBJ1-2; maybe TRBD1 (5 bases). Trimming pared 7 bases from V and 3 bases from J, leaving 12 bases between. CDR3 length: 13 residues. Per the germline V gene, CDR1 is SNHLY and CDR2 is FYNNEI. Here the CDR3 DNA reads TGTGCCAGCAAAGGCAGGGTGGACTATGGCTACACCTTC. Its translation: CASKGRVDYGYTF.

This chain uses TRBV5-1 with TRBJ2-3; 9 bases map to TRBD2. V shed 7 bases and J 2 bases; nucleotides not matched to a gene: 8. The CDR3 is 15 amino acids. CDR1 and CDR2 (germline): SGHRS, YFSETQ. The CDR3 nucleotides are TGCGCCAGCGCCCCCCAGCGGGGGGACACAGATACGCAGTATTTT. Its protein product is CASAPQRGDTDTQYF. Variable domain in full (rest from reference TRBV5-1 and TRBJ2-3): KAGVTQTPRYLIKTRGQQVTLSCSPISGHRSVSWYQQTPGQGLQFLFEYFSETQRNKGNFPGRFSGRQFSNSRSEMNVSTLELGDSALYLCASAPQRGDTDTQYFGPGTRLTVL.

The rearrangement joins TRBV6-6 to TRBJ2-1, with D perhaps matching TRBD2 (6 bases). V was clipped by 5 bases and J by 15 bases, with 17 bases between them. CDR3 length: 12 amino acids. Germline loops: CDR1 MNHNY, CDR2 SVGAGI (reference sequence). The CDR3 protein is CASSALAKHLFF. The DNA of the CDR3 is TGTGCCAGCAGTGCACTAGCCAAACATCTGTTCTTC.

V usage is TRBV5-1 and J usage is TRBJ2-3, with a tentative D call TRBD1 (6 bases). Trimming stripped 4 bases from V and 2 bases from J, with 14 bases between. Germline V gene data show CDR1 as SGHRS and CDR2 as YFSETQ. The CDR3 loop spans 15 amino acids. The CDR3 region is CASSLDRTYTDTQYF. Written as DNA, the CDR3 is TGCGCCAGCAGCCTTGACAGGACATACACAGATACGCAGTATTTT.

This rearrangement joins TRBV10-3 to TRBJ2-2; 7 nucleotides line up with TRBD1. Germline V CDR1 and CDR2: ENHRY, SYGVKD. With 3 bases clipped from V and 2 bases from J, the junction kept 3 bases outside the gene matches. This CDR3 is built from 15 residues. CDR3 residues: CAISDGQANTGELFF. CDR3 in DNA: TGTGCCATCAGTGATGGACAGGCTAACACCGGGGAGCTGTTTTTT.

This rearrangement joins TRBV5-5 to TRBJ2-3, with TRBD2 as a possible D gene (5 bases). Germline V gene data show CDR1 as SGHKS and CDR2 as YYEKEE (reference sequence). V lost 1 base, J lost 1 base, and 19 bases lay in between. The CDR3 extends over 18 amino acids. CDR3 sequence: CASSLNSPSRVGTDTQYF. CDR3 bases: TGTGCCAGCAGCTTGAATAGCCCTAGCCGGGTGGGCACAGATACGCAGTATTTT.

Here the CDR3 reads CASSLKGQGTEAFF. CDR3 DNA sequence: TGTGCCAGCAGCTTAAAGGGACAGGGCACTGAAGCTTTCTTT. The chain joins TRBV7-3 to TRBJ1-1; 9 bases fit TRBD1. V shed 1 base, J shed 4 bases, and the junction held 1 base outside the gene matches. The CDR3 is 14 amino acids. Germline lookup yields CDR1 SGHTA and CDR2 FQGTGA.

This clone was counted only a few times. CDR3: CASGPGGVETQYF. The CDR3 DNA is TGTGCCAGCGGTCCGGGGGGGGTAGAGACCCAGTACTTC. This chain connects TRBV12-3 or TRBV12-4 to TRBJ2-5; 8 bases match TRBD2. Germline trimming cut 8 bases from V and 4 bases from J; bases unmatched to any gene: 6. This CDR3 has 13 residues.

This chain uses TRBV18 with TRBJ2-3; possibly TRBD1 for D (5 bases). This CDR3 has 14 amino acids. With 3 bases removed from V and 2 bases from J, the gap between germline ends came to 9 bases. Germline V gene lookup returns CDR1 KGHSH and CDR2 LQKENI. The DNA for the CDR3 is TGTGCCAGCTCACCGGCTGGGGCCACAGATACGCAGTATTTT. It encodes CASSPAGATDTQYF. The variable domain in full, completed from reference TRBV18 and TRBJ2-3, reads NAGVMQNPRHLVRRRGQEARLRCSPMKGHSHVYWYRQLPEEGLKFMVYLQKENIIDESGMPKERFSAEFPKEGPSILRIQQVVRGDSAAYFCASSPAGATDTQYFGPGTRLTVL.

This clone was observed a single time. The chain joins TRBV3-1 (or the pseudogene TRBV3-2) to TRBJ1-2; 7 bases are shared with TRBD1. CDR1 LGHDT and CDR2 YNNKEL come from the germline V gene (reference sequence). Trimming at V came to 4 bases and at J to 1 base, leaving 9 bases not matched to a gene. The CDR3 has 16 amino acids. The CDR3 sequence: CASSRFIGQVNYGYTF. CDR3 nucleotides: TGTGCCAGCAGCCGTTTCATTGGACAGGTTAACTATGGCTACACCTTC.

This chain uses TRBV2 with TRBJ1-5, with a weak D call TRBD1 (6 bases). Germline V gene sequence: CDR1 SNHLY, CDR2 FYNNEI. CDR3 length: 14 amino acids. The V gene lost 8 bases and the J gene lost 6 bases, with 17 bases spanning the gap. The CDR3 here is CASGWEGVGQPQHF. CDR3 sequence (DNA): TGTGCCAGCGGGTGGGAGGGGGTCGGTCAGCCCCAGCATTTT.

V gene TRBV18 combines with J gene TRBJ2-5, with a possible D match to TRBD2 (5 bases). The CDR3 covers 14 residues. CDR1 and CDR2 from the germline V gene are KGHSH and LQKENI. V shed 5 bases and J shed 7 bases, with 17 bases lying between them. The CDR3 loop reads CASSGGLTVGTQYF. CDR3 sequence (DNA): TGTGCCAGCTCAGGAGGACTCACCGTTGGGACCCAGTACTTC.

This chain uses TRBV5-5 with TRBJ1-4, with D unresolved. CDR3 length: 14 residues. Germline assignment: CDR1 SGHKS and CDR2 YYEKEE (reference sequence). The V end was cut by 0 bases, the J end by 2 bases, with 5 bases between. This CDR3 is CASSLAQTNEKLFF. The DNA for the CDR3 is TGTGCCAGCAGCTTGGCGCAGACTAATGAAAAACTGTTTTTT. The complete variable domain, with remaining parts taken from reference TRBV5-5 and TRBJ1-4, reads DAGVTQSPTHLIKTRGQQVTLRCSPISGHKSVSWYQQVLGQGPQFIFQYYEKEERGRGNFPDRFSARQFPNYSSELNVNALLLGDSALYLCASSLAQTNEKLFFGSGTQLSVL.